A selection of T cell receptor beta chains follows, all from one sample in a study of OX40 agonist ivuxolimab in advanced cancers. Some clones are missing from TCRdb's copy, which holds only in-frame ones; the method was immunoSEQ multiplex PCR. The data show tens of thousands of clones, 84% seen once. Source: CD4+ or CD8+ T cells sorted from blood, taken in a trial of the OX40 agonist ivuxolimab. The receptors come from an adult with an advanced solid tumor such as melanoma, head and neck, liver or kidney cancer. Both conserved end residues are part of each CDR3. D genes are given only for firm matches. Clone size is given for some rows only: seen once, a few or many times, or a class if the clone is expanded.

v_gene,j_gene,abundance,d_gene,CDR3aa,CDR3nt
TRBV6-5,TRBJ1-2,once,.,CASSYSPSEPRYGYTF,TGTGCCAGCAGTTACTCGCCTTCAGAACCCCGGTATGGCTACACCTTC
TRBV19,TRBJ1-3,few,.,CASSIGFISSGNTIYF,TGTGCCAGTAGTATAGGTTTCATCAGCTCTGGAAACACCATATATTTT
TRBV14,TRBJ2-3,.,TRBD2,CASSQLAGSTDTQYF,TGTGCCAGCAGCCAACTAGCGGGAAGCACAGATACGCAGTATTTT
TRBV7-3,TRBJ2-2,.,.,CASSDQGQGTGELFF,TGTGCCAGCAGCGACCAGGGGCAGGGCACCGGGGAGCTGTTTTTT
TRBV4-3,TRBJ2-7,.,TRBD1,CASSQGRQGTYEQYF,TGCGCCAGCAGCCAAGGCCGACAGGGTACCTACGAGCAGTACTTC
TRBV2,TRBJ2-3,.,.,CASHGTQSTDTQYF,TGTGCCAGTCACGGGACGCAGAGCACAGATACGCAGTATTTT
TRBV29-1,TRBJ2-2,.,TRBD1,CSVGGTGDTGELFF,TGCAGCGTCGGAGGGACAGGCGACACCGGGGAGCTGTTTTTT
TRBV7-9,TRBJ2-5,.,TRBD2,CASSPGLGYETQYF,TGTGCCAGCAGCCCGGGACTAGGTTACGAGACCCAGTACTTC
TRBV15,TRBJ2-2,.,TRBD1,CATRWTGRGELFF,TGTGCCACCAGGTGGACAGGGCGCGGGGAGCTGTTTTTT
TRBV7-2,TRBJ2-7,.,.,CASSPRWDYEQYF,TGTGCCAGCAGCCCTAGGTGGGACTACGAGCAGTACTTC
TRBV19,TRBJ1-3,.,.,CASSISPRTGNTIYF,TGTGCCAGTAGTATAAGCCCGCGGACTGGAAACACCATATATTTT
TRBV9,TRBJ2-6,.,TRBD1,CASSVGPQGASGANVLTF,TGTGCCAGCAGCGTAGGGCCTCAGGGGGCCAGTGGGGCCAACGTCCTGACTTTC
TRBV5-6,TRBJ1-1,.,.,CASSLGVTEAFF,TGTGCCAGCAGCTTGGGCGTCACTGAAGCTTTCTTT
TRBV28,TRBJ2-7,.,TRBD2,CASSPLAGLTYEQYF,TGTGCCAGCAGTCCCTTAGCGGGGCTAACCTACGAGCAGTACTTC
TRBV5-6,TRBJ1-1,.,TRBD1,CASSSSRTGVPEAFF,TGTGCCAGCAGCTCATCGAGGACAGGGGTCCCTGAAGCTTTCTTT
TRBV5-1,TRBJ2-1,.,.,CASSLGYGGIYNEQFF,TGCGCCAGCAGCTTGGGATACGGGGGCATTTACAATGAGCAGTTCTTC
TRBV6-5,TRBJ2-7,.,TRBD1,CASSFTGQGTGEQYF,TGTGCCAGCAGTTTTACGGGACAGGGGACGGGGGAGCAGTACTTC
TRBV5-1,TRBJ2-2,.,TRBD2,CASSQRERGSTGELFF,TGCGCCAGCAGCCAACGGGAGCGGGGGAGCACCGGGGAGCTGTTTTTT
TRBV5-1,TRBJ2-3,.,.,CASSFGGNKKSDTQYF,TGCGCCAGCAGCTTTGGCGGAAATAAAAAGTCAGATACGCAGTATTTT
TRBV6-1,TRBJ2-3,.,.,CASSAPVEISTDTQYF,TGTGCCAGCAGTGCACCAGTTGAGATAAGCACAGATACGCAGTATTTT
TRBV4-1,TRBJ2-4,.,TRBD1,CASSQVQGGQYIQYF,TGCGCCAGCAGCCAAGTACAGGGGGGACAATACATTCAGTACTTC
TRBV7-3,TRBJ1-5,.,.,CASSPSRGGQPQHF,TGTGCCAGCAGCCCTTCCAGGGGTGGACAGCCCCAGCATTTT
TRBV6-6,TRBJ2-3,.,.,CASSNRDIGPTDTQYF,TGTGCCAGCAGTAACCGGGACATTGGGCCCACAGATACGCAGTATTTT
TRBV18,TRBJ2-7,.,TRBD1,CASSPTRLDRGHEQYF,TGTGCCAGCTCACCCACCCGACTTGACAGGGGCCACGAGCAGTACTTC
TRBV6-5,TRBJ2-1,few,.,CASSYSPGGYDGQFF,TGTGCCAGCAGTTACTCGCCCGGTGGCTATGACGGGCAGTTCTTC
TRBV18,TRBJ2-7,.,TRBD1,CASSPPTGSGDEQYF,TGTGCCAGCTCACCACCGACAGGGTCGGGTGACGAGCAGTACTTC
TRBV10-2,TRBJ1-5,once,.,CASSDGGTNQPQHF,TGCGCCAGCAGTGACGGAGGGACCAATCAGCCCCAGCATTTT